Listed below are T cell receptor beta chains from one sample, sequenced in a study of CD8 T cells in Susac syndrome. TCRdb re-called the immunoSEQ multiplex PCR reads through MiXCR, storing one row per CDR3 protein. The data contain 100,000 to 150,000 distinct CDR3 sequences, more than 80% of them singletons. Sequencing was done on a sample of CD8+ T cells from PBMCs. The receptors were gathered from a human donor with multiple sclerosis. Each CDR3 is given with its conserved first and last residue. Fields, in order: D gene, clone size, J gene, V gene, CDR3 DNA, CDR3 protein. A D gene is named only where the DNA matches it firmly. Size is stated for part of the rows, as once, few or many counts, or as a class when the clone is expanded.

>-|once|TRBJ1-1|TRBV7-6
TGTGCCAGCAGCTTCGCGGAGGGGGGGATAAACACTGAAGCTTTCTTT
CASSFAEGGINTEAFF
>TRBD1|-|TRBJ1-1|TRBV6-1
TGTGCCAGCAGTGCCCGACAGGGGATGAACACTGAAGCTTTCTTT
CASSARQGMNTEAFF
>-|-|TRBJ2-1|TRBV11-2
TGTGCCAGCAGCTTAGAGGGCAGTGATGAGCAGTTCTTC
CASSLEGSDEQFF
>-|few|TRBJ1-1|TRBV27
TGTGCCAGCAGTTTATCGACAGACACTGAAGCTTTCTTT
CASSLSTDTEAFF
>-|-|TRBJ2-5|TRBV12-3/TRBV12-4
TGTGCCAGCAGCTGGACGGCCCAAGAGACCCAGTACTTC
CASSWTAQETQYF
>TRBD1|-|TRBJ2-5|TRBV2
TGTGCCAGCAGTCCCGGGACAGGGGAAGAGACCCAGTACTTC
CASSPGTGEETQYF
>TRBD2|-|TRBJ2-5|TRBV11-2
TGTGCCAGCAGCTCAATAGCGGGGCAAGAGACCCAGTACTTC
CASSSIAGQETQYF
>TRBD1|-|TRBJ2-7|TRBV7-9
TGTGCCAGCAGCCCCCAAATCCAGGGGGTAGTCTTGTCTACCTACGAGCAGTACTTC
CASSPQIQGVVLSTYEQYF
>-|once|TRBJ2-3|TRBV7-9
TGTGCCAGCAGCCGAAGAAAACCTAACGGCACAGATACGCAGTATTTT
CASSRRKPNGTDTQYF
>-|-|TRBJ1-1|TRBV12-3/TRBV12-4
TGTGCCAGCAGTACACCCGGGGCTGAAGCTTTCTTT
CASSTPGAEAFF
>-|once|TRBJ1-5|TRBV5-6
TGTGCCAGCAGCTTGGACAGGGTCGGCAATCAGCCCCAGCATTTT
CASSLDRVGNQPQHF
>-|-|TRBJ1-4|TRBV6-1
TGTGCCAGCAGTGAAGACGGACGTGAAAAACTGTTTTTT
CASSEDGREKLFF
>-|-|TRBJ2-5|TRBV7-9
TGTGCCAGCAGCTTGGCCAGGGAGCAAGAGACCCAGTACTTC
CASSLAREQETQYF